A single T cell receptor beta chain is shown here with its context. The source of the sample is a study of T cell changes during pregnancy in multiple sclerosis. This CDR3 has 14 amino acids. V shed 1 base and J shed 5 bases, with 11 bases lying between them. Per the germline V gene, CDR1 is SGHVS and CDR2 is FQNEAQ. The repertoire was sequenced with immunoSEQ multiplex PCR; TCRdb's copy has only in-frame clones and lacks some. The data contain roughly 100,000 clones, under 95% of them seen just once; the ten biggest clones take up 1.6%. This chain uses TRBV7-8 with TRBJ2-5; tentatively, D is TRBD2 (5 bases). Sequenced material: peripheral blood, taken before pregnancy. This receptor was taken from a female donor with multiple sclerosis, enrolled in a pregnancy study. The CDR3 sequence: CASSLGRVGETQYF. DNA for the CDR3: TGTGCCAGCAGCTTAGGGCGGGTCGGGGAGACCCAGTACTTC.